This T cell receptor beta chain emerged from a study of blood T cell repertoires in COVID-19. Study-wide background: Donors in the United States, Italy and Spain gave samples during acute or convalescent COVID-19. In each case, the material was cDNA or gDNA derived from T cells, B-cell-depleted T cells, or PBMCs.

Using immunoSEQ multiplex PCR, the repertoire was profiled, and TCRdb retains in-frame clones only, with some absent. The sample yields fewer than 35,000 clones, 90% seen once. CDR3 length equals 21 residues. The germline V gene has CDR1 LNHDA and CDR2 SQIVND (reference sequence). V was pared by 5 bases and J by 0 bases, with 19 bases of the junction left unmatched. V and J are TRBV19 and TRBJ1-6; 7 nucleotides match TRBD1. Sequencing used peripheral blood. This receptor was obtained from a man aged 55-75 years with active COVID-19. Here the CDR3 reads CASSYGGFGQARSSYNSPLHF. Written as DNA, the CDR3 is TGTGCCAGTAGTTATGGCGGGTTTGGACAGGCAAGAAGCTCCTATAATTCACCCCTCCACTTT.